This T cell receptor beta chain is drawn from a study of cytomegalovirus exposure and HLA in healthy donors (dated by TCRdb to 2016 to 2017). In the study overall: The 650 to 800 repertoires of the first cohort and the 95 to 150 validation repertoires were produced on the same platform, according to a later analysis. The study aimed to test whether signatures of past pathogen exposure could be identified by cataloging public T cell receptors. A separate validation cohort of 100 to 150 different subjects was used in addition to the approximately 700-subject first cohort. High-throughput TCR immunosequencing, statistical association of individual TCRs with disease status, and machine learning were combined to predict cytomegalovirus infection status.

Receptors were amplified or captured by the immunoSEQ multiplex PCR assay. Regarding the original processing steps: A statistical classification framework was built for diagnosing cytomegalovirus status from the catalog of TCR beta chain sequences. This is the immuneACCESS table as TCRdb keeps it, with only in-frame sequences that have V and J called. A part of the clones is gone; compared with another copy, unresolved V genes explain less than half, and the rest is unexplained. V, J and clone size are those of that table, while D and trimming were read from the DNA. In this sample the table shows about 160,000 clones, around four fifths of which occur a single time. Jointly, the top ten make up about 2.3% of the sample. In regard to this clone: What this receptor recognizes is not known. Nothing much larger sits one base from this clone, and base qualities are not available.

The study at large found these results: The validation cohort had no HLA typing available for a later analysis, so co-occurrence within that cohort was assessed over all 130 or so repertoires. Cytomegalovirus status was reported to be diagnosed by the classifier with high specificity and sensitivity in both the original and validation cohorts. A total of roughly 160 TCR beta chains were listed by the study as associated with cytomegalovirus. Of the cluster scores, roughly 95% were above 0 in a later analysis, which found that TCRs clustered in the first cohort also tended to co-occur in the 120 validation repertoires. Across donors, most TCR sequences were observed very rarely, whereas some public TCRs were present in many individuals. The authors suggested that the approach could potentially be generalized to other disease states and immunological phenotypes. In vitro tests confirmed that a few of the cytomegalovirus-associated TCR beta chains recognize cytomegalovirus antigens.

The germline V gene (reference sequence) provides CDR1 MNHEY and CDR2 SMNVEV. There are 15 amino acids in the CDR3, from cysteine to phenylalanine inclusive. The kept DNA is CDR3 alone, 45 bases in frame from the first base. After removal of 4 bases from V and 1 base from J, the junction retains 2 bases not matched to a gene. Donors formed part of the validation cohort, which comprised 120 subjects and was distinct from the first cohort of over 500 subjects. The specimen sequenced was PBMCs. This TCR came from a young man in good health and CMV-seropositive. The chain joins TRBV27 to TRBJ2-1, with 9 bases in between that match TRBD2. At the DNA level, the sequence is TGTGCCAGCAGTTCCCTAGCGGGGTCCTACAATGAGCAGTTCTTC. Its amino acids are CASSSLAGSYNEQFF.